Listed below are T cell receptor beta chains from one sample, sequenced in a study of long-term antiretroviral therapy in people with HIV. TCRdb's table, derived via immunoSEQ multiplex PCR, lists solely in-frame clones and lacks some. This table holds about 25,000 clones, about 90% found once. The sequencing here drew on unsorted PBMCs, taken around 4.6 years after starting antiretroviral therapy. These receptors were obtained from a man aged 30-40 years with HIV. CDR3s include the opening cysteine and the closing phenylalanine or tryptophan. The order of the fields is V gene, D gene, clone size, J gene, CDR3 protein, CDR3 DNA. A D gene is named only where the DNA matches it firmly. Clone size is stated in some rows and not others, as once, few, many or a class when expanded.

v_call: TRBV4-3
d_call: TRBD1
clone_size: -
j_call: TRBJ1-1
cdr3_aa: CASSQDPMGQGFLVNTEAFF
cdr3_nt: TGCGCCAGCAGCCAAGATCCTATGGGACAGGGGTTCCTGGTGAACACTGAAGCTTTCTTT

v_call: TRBV5-4
d_call: -
clone_size: few
j_call: TRBJ2-7
cdr3_aa: CASSSSYEQYF
cdr3_nt: TGTGCCAGCAGCTCCTCCTACGAGCAGTACTTC

v_call: TRBV5-1
d_call: TRBD1
clone_size: -
j_call: TRBJ1-6
cdr3_aa: CASSLDRGYNSPLHF
cdr3_nt: TGCGCCAGCAGCTTGGACAGGGGGTATAATTCACCCCTCCACTTT

v_call: TRBV10-3
d_call: -
clone_size: -
j_call: TRBJ1-3
cdr3_aa: CAINDRNSGNTIYF
cdr3_nt: TGTGCCATCAATGACAGAAACTCTGGAAACACCATATATTTT

v_call: TRBV13
d_call: -
clone_size: -
j_call: TRBJ2-5
cdr3_aa: CASSLRQGQETQYF
cdr3_nt: TGTGCCAGCAGCTTACGGCAGGGCCAAGAGACCCAGTACTTC

v_call: TRBV19
d_call: -
clone_size: once
j_call: TRBJ2-3
cdr3_aa: CASKRVNTDTQYF
cdr3_nt: TGTGCCAGTAAGCGAGTAAATACAGATACGCAGTATTTT

v_call: TRBV4-1
d_call: -
clone_size: -
j_call: TRBJ1-2
cdr3_aa: CASSQDRSQVYGYTF
cdr3_nt: TGCGCCAGCAGCCAAGATCGCTCCCAGGTCTATGGCTACACCTTC

v_call: TRBV6-1
d_call: -
clone_size: once
j_call: TRBJ1-2
cdr3_aa: CASSPRGAKRRYTF
cdr3_nt: TGTGCCAGCAGCCCTCGGGGGGCGAAGAGGCGCTACACCTTC

v_call: TRBV27
d_call: TRBD1
clone_size: -
j_call: TRBJ2-3
cdr3_aa: CASRRTGGDTQYF
cdr3_nt: TGTGCCAGCAGAAGGACAGGGGGGGATACGCAGTATTTT

v_call: TRBV9
d_call: TRBD2
clone_size: -
j_call: TRBJ2-1
cdr3_aa: CASSVGGSGGSNEQFF
cdr3_nt: TGTGCCAGCAGCGTAGGGGGAAGCGGGGGGTCTAATGAGCAGTTCTTC

v_call: TRBV19
d_call: -
clone_size: -
j_call: TRBJ2-1
cdr3_aa: CASSNDGSSYNEQFF
cdr3_nt: TGTGCCAGTAGTAATGACGGAAGCTCCTACAATGAGCAGTTCTTC

v_call: TRBV19
d_call: -
clone_size: once
j_call: TRBJ1-5
cdr3_aa: CASSQDGSNQPQHF
cdr3_nt: TGTGCCAGTAGTCAGGACGGCTCCAATCAGCCCCAGCATTTT

v_call: TRBV5-1
d_call: -
clone_size: -
j_call: TRBJ1-3
cdr3_aa: CASSEVPSGGNTIYF
cdr3_nt: TGCGCCAGCAGCGAGGTTCCCTCGGGGGGAAACACCATATATTTT

v_call: TRBV6-6
d_call: -
clone_size: -
j_call: TRBJ2-1
cdr3_aa: CASSYRGGTMSGQFF
cdr3_nt: TGTGCCAGCAGTTACAGGGGCGGTACAATGAGTGGGCAGTTCTTC

v_call: TRBV7-9
d_call: TRBD1
clone_size: -
j_call: TRBJ2-7
cdr3_aa: CASSPDRKIYEQYF
cdr3_nt: TGTGCCAGCAGCCCGGACAGGAAAATCTACGAGCAGTACTTC

v_call: TRBV19
d_call: TRBD2
clone_size: -
j_call: TRBJ2-4
cdr3_aa: CASSASGLELELAKNIQYF
cdr3_nt: TGTGCCAGTAGCGCTAGCGGGTTGGAACTGGAACTAGCCAAAAACATTCAGTACTTC

v_call: TRBV30
d_call: -
clone_size: -
j_call: TRBJ2-7
cdr3_aa: CAWSLSDRYEQYF
cdr3_nt: TGTGCCTGGAGCCTTTCGGACCGTTACGAGCAGTACTTC

v_call: TRBV18
d_call: TRBD2
clone_size: -
j_call: TRBJ2-2
cdr3_aa: CASSTTSGRMSTGELFF
cdr3_nt: TGTGCCAGCTCAACGACTAGCGGGAGGATGTCAACCGGGGAGCTGTTTTTT

v_call: TRBV9
d_call: TRBD1
clone_size: -
j_call: TRBJ1-1
cdr3_aa: CASSHKSGTGNTEAFF
cdr3_nt: TGTGCCAGCAGCCATAAATCCGGGACAGGGAACACTGAAGCTTTCTTT

v_call: TRBV4-2
d_call: TRBD2
clone_size: -
j_call: TRBJ2-2
cdr3_aa: CASSPGLRESGELFF
cdr3_nt: TGTGCCAGCAGCCCTGGCCTGCGGGAGTCCGGGGAGCTGTTTTTT

v_call: TRBV7-9
d_call: TRBD1
clone_size: -
j_call: TRBJ2-7
cdr3_aa: CASSFSGGYEQYF
cdr3_nt: TGTGCCAGCAGCTTCTCAGGGGGCTACGAGCAGTACTTC

v_call: TRBV20-1
d_call: -
clone_size: -
j_call: TRBJ1-2
cdr3_aa: CSARANGYTF
cdr3_nt: TGCAGTGCTAGAGCAAACGGCTACACCTTC

v_call: TRBV27
d_call: -
clone_size: -
j_call: TRBJ1-1
cdr3_aa: CASSFRSRTEAFF
cdr3_nt: TGTGCCAGCAGTTTTCGATCGAGGACTGAAGCTTTCTTT

v_call: TRBV9
d_call: -
clone_size: -
j_call: TRBJ2-3
cdr3_aa: CASSPRDRSTDTQYF
cdr3_nt: TGTGCCAGCAGCCCCCGGGACCGCAGCACAGATACGCAGTATTTT

v_call: TRBV7-2
d_call: TRBD2
clone_size: -
j_call: TRBJ2-1
cdr3_aa: CASTKTGLAGGGEQFF
cdr3_nt: TGTGCCAGCACCAAGACGGGACTAGCGGGGGGCGGGGAGCAGTTCTTC

v_call: TRBV4-2
d_call: -
clone_size: -
j_call: TRBJ1-1
cdr3_aa: CASSLFKMWVTEAFF
cdr3_nt: TGTGCCAGCAGCCTTTTTAAGATGTGGGTCACTGAAGCTTTCTTT

v_call: TRBV5-8
d_call: -
clone_size: -
j_call: TRBJ2-2
cdr3_aa: CASSLDAGQNTGELFF
cdr3_nt: TGTGCCAGCAGCTTGGACGCGGGCCAGAACACCGGGGAGCTGTTTTTT

v_call: TRBV27
d_call: -
clone_size: -
j_call: TRBJ2-3
cdr3_aa: CASGSLLLRTDTQYF
cdr3_nt: TGTGCCAGCGGGTCACTCCTCCTCCGGACAGATACGCAGTATTTT

v_call: TRBV7-2
d_call: -
clone_size: -
j_call: TRBJ1-1
cdr3_aa: CASSFYGGQNTEAFF
cdr3_nt: TGTGCCAGCAGCTTCTACGGCGGTCAGAACACTGAAGCTTTCTTT

v_call: TRBV19
d_call: -
clone_size: once
j_call: TRBJ2-3
cdr3_aa: CASSDRGSTDTQYF
cdr3_nt: TGTGCCAGTAGCGATAGAGGGAGCACAGATACGCAGTATTTT

v_call: TRBV9
d_call: TRBD1
clone_size: -
j_call: TRBJ2-5
cdr3_aa: CASNNGDSQETQYF
cdr3_nt: TGTGCCAGCAACAACGGGGACAGTCAAGAGACCCAGTACTTC

v_call: TRBV9
d_call: -
clone_size: -
j_call: TRBJ1-1
cdr3_aa: CASTEMTDGSAFF
cdr3_nt: TGTGCCAGCACCGAAATGACCGATGGTTCGGCTTTCTTT

v_call: TRBV5-5
d_call: TRBD1
clone_size: -
j_call: TRBJ2-3
cdr3_aa: CASSLGWDRGTDTQYF
cdr3_nt: TGTGCCAGCAGCTTGGGTTGGGACAGGGGCACAGATACGCAGTATTTT

v_call: TRBV11-2
d_call: -
clone_size: -
j_call: TRBJ2-2
cdr3_aa: CASSLQRTGELFF
cdr3_nt: TGTGCCAGCAGCTTACAACGGACCGGGGAGCTGTTTTTT

v_call: TRBV21-1
d_call: -
clone_size: once
j_call: TRBJ1-1
cdr3_aa: CASSPEGPLNTEAFF
cdr3_nt: TGTGCCAGCAGCCCCGAGGGGCCGCTGAACACTGAAGCTTTCTTT

v_call: TRBV2
d_call: -
clone_size: -
j_call: TRBJ1-3
cdr3_aa: CASGGDPTSGNTIYF
cdr3_nt: TGTGCCAGTGGGGGAGACCCCACCTCTGGAAACACCATATATTTT

v_call: TRBV10-3
d_call: TRBD2
clone_size: -
j_call: TRBJ2-1
cdr3_aa: CAIGLANNEQFF
cdr3_nt: TGTGCCATCGGACTAGCGAACAATGAGCAGTTCTTC

v_call: TRBV6-5
d_call: -
clone_size: -
j_call: TRBJ2-7
cdr3_aa: CASGVLGKQYF
cdr3_nt: TGTGCCAGCGGGGTTCTGGGCAAGCAGTACTTC

v_call: TRBV11-2
d_call: -
clone_size: -
j_call: TRBJ1-3
cdr3_aa: CASSLGTGNTIYF
cdr3_nt: TGTGCCAGCAGCTTAGGGACCGGAAACACCATATATTTT

v_call: TRBV25-1
d_call: -
clone_size: -
j_call: TRBJ2-6
cdr3_aa: CASREESSGANVLTF
cdr3_nt: TGTGCCAGCAGGGAAGAGAGCTCTGGGGCCAACGTCCTGACTTTC

v_call: TRBV2
d_call: -
clone_size: -
j_call: TRBJ2-5
cdr3_aa: CASSRGNEETQYF
cdr3_nt: TGTGCCAGCAGTCGGGGCAATGAAGAGACCCAGTACTTC

v_call: TRBV7-8
d_call: -
clone_size: -
j_call: TRBJ1-2
cdr3_aa: CASSSTVGDYGYTF
cdr3_nt: TGTGCCAGCAGCTCAACCGTAGGCGACTATGGCTACACCTTC

v_call: TRBV9
d_call: TRBD1
clone_size: -
j_call: TRBJ2-1
cdr3_aa: CASSVGGDRYEQFF
cdr3_nt: TGTGCCAGCAGCGTAGGTGGGGACAGGTATGAGCAGTTCTTC